Listed here are 8 T cell receptor beta chains from one sample, sequenced in a study of blood T cell repertoires in COVID-19. TCRdb keeps only in-frame clones here, not all; method: immunoSEQ multiplex PCR. Among about 340,000 clones listed, 92% were seen once. Sequencing used PBMCs or T cells enriched from blood (not recorded which). These TCRs come from a woman in her 30s who had recovered from COVID-19.

V is TRBV11-2 and J is TRBJ2-3; TRBD1 matches 9 bases. The CDR3 spans 16 residues. J was trimmed by 1 base and V by 4 bases; bases with no gene match: 6. Germline V gene lookup returns CDR1 SGHAT and CDR2 FQNNGV. CDR3 in DNA: TGTGCCAGCAGCTACTACAGGGGGCTAGGCACAGATACGCAGTATTTT. It is translated as CASSYYRGLGTDTQYF.

The V call is TRBV14, the J call TRBJ1-1; weak D call: TRBD1 (5 bases). The CDR3 loop spans 13 amino acids. The germline V gene has CDR1 SGHDN and CDR2 FVKESK. V was trimmed by 5 bases and J by 2 bases, leaving 9 bases between them. CDR3 DNA sequence: TGTGCCAGCAGCTCTCAGGGAAACACTGAAGCTTTCTTT. Protein sequence: CASSSQGNTEAFF.

The rearrangement links TRBV5-1 to TRBJ2-3; 8 bases map to TRBD1. This CDR3 is built from 15 residues. Unmatched junction bases numbered 8, after V lost 3 bases and J lost 5 bases. Germline-derived CDR1 and CDR2 are SGHRS and YFSETQ. DNA of the CDR3: TGCGCCAGCAGCTACCCGACAGGGGTGGTAGATACGCAGTATTTT. This codes for CASSYPTGVVDTQYF.

This clone has only one observation. J is TRBJ1-2 and V is TRBV13, with 7 nucleotides matching TRBD1. Germline loops: CDR1 PRHDT, CDR2 FYEKMQ (reference sequence). V gave up 7 bases and J gave up 7 bases; unmatched junction bases: 12. The CDR3 has 14 amino acids. The CDR3 DNA sequence: TGTGCCAGCACCCGTGGGCAGGGGGTCCTTGGCTACACCTTC. Translated: CASTRGQGVLGYTF.

V usage is TRBV5-4 and J usage is TRBJ2-1, with TRBD1 as a possible D gene (6 bases). Looked up from germline, CDR1 is SGHNT and CDR2 is YYREEE (reference sequence). This CDR3 is built from 15 residues. V lost 3 bases and J lost 6, with 16 bases in between. The CDR3 sequence: CASSSMGHMSNEQFF. CDR3 bases: TGTGCCAGCAGCTCCATGGGACACATGAGCAATGAGCAGTTCTTC.

This chain joins TRBV28 and TRBJ2-5; perhaps TRBD2 as D (7 bases). Germline values: CDR1 MDHEN, CDR2 SYDVKM. CDR3 length equals 15 residues. Trimming took 2 bases from V and 7 from J, leaving 17 bases between them. The CDR3 loop reads CASSLRGGALRTQYF. The CDR3 nucleotides are TGTGCCAGCAGTTTAAGGGGGGGGGCTTTACGGACCCAGTACTTC.

The chain uses TRBV27 and TRBJ1-4, with 7 bases fitting TRBD1. The CDR3 is made up of 15 amino acids. CDR1 and CDR2 from the germline V gene are MNHEY and SMNVEV (reference sequence). The V segment lost 1 base and the J segment 6 bases; nucleotides outside the gene matches: 5. CDR3 protein: CASSLWTGGDEKLFF. Here the CDR3 DNA reads TGTGCCAGCAGTTTATGGACAGGCGGGGATGAAAAACTGTTTTTT.

The CDR3 nucleotides are TGTGCTAGTGGTTTTGGGACTAGCGGGAGCAATGAGCAGTTCTTC. Protein product: CASGFGTSGSNEQFF. J is TRBJ2-1 and V is TRBV12-5, with 14 bases lining up with TRBD2. CDR1 and CDR2 (germline): LGHNT, FRNRAP. J gave up 6 bases and V 3 bases, and 1 base lay outside the gene matches. The CDR3 is 15 amino acids.